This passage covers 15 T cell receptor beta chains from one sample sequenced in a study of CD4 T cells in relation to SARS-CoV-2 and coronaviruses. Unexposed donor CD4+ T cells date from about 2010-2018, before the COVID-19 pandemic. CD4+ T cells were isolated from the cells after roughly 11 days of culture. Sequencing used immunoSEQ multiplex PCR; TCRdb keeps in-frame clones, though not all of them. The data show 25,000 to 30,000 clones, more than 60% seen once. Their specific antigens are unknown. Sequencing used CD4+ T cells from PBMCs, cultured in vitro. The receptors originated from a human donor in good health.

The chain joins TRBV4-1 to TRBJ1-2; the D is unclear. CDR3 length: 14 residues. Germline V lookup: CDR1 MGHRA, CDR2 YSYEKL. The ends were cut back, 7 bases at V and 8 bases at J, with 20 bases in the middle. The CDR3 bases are TGCGCCAGCACCGCCGGCGGGGTCCTCGGGGGCTACACCTTC. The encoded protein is CASTAGGVLGGYTF.

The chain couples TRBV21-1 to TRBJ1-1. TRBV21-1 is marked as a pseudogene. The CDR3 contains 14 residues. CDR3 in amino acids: CASNPRTGGTEAFF. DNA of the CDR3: TGTGCCAGCAACCCACGGACCGGGGGGACTGAAGCTTTCTTT.

The DNA for the CDR3 is TGTGCCAGTAGTCCGGACAGGGGGTTTGAAAAACTGTTTTTT. It specifies CASSPDRGFEKLFF. The chain is built from TRBV19 and TRBJ1-4; 10 bases align to TRBD1. The CDR3 extends over 14 amino acids. V trimming: 5 bases; J trimming: 7 bases; junction bases outside the gene matches: 4. Germline V lookup: CDR1 LNHDA, CDR2 SQIVND (reference sequence).

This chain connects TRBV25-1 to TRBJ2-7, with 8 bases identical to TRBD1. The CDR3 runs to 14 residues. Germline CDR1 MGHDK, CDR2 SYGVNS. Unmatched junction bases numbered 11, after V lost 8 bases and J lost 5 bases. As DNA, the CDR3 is TGTGCCAGCTCCCGGACAGGGAAGAACCACGAGCAGTACTTC. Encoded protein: CASSRTGKNHEQYF.

The CDR3 DNA follows: TGTGCCAGCAGCCCGGGACTAGCGGGGGGGTCGGGTTCAGCGGAGACCCAGTACTTC. This translates into CASSPGLAGGSGSAETQYF. The chain uses TRBV5-5 and TRBJ2-5, with 16 bases identical to TRBD2. The CDR3 totals 19 residues. V dropped 4 bases and J dropped 5; count of bases not matched to a gene: 14. Looked up from germline, CDR1 is SGHKS and CDR2 is YYEKEE (reference sequence). Full variable domain (rest looked up from reference TRBV5-5 and TRBJ2-5): DAGVTQSPTHLIKTRGQQVTLRCSPISGHKSVSWYQQVLGQGPQFIFQYYEKEERGRGNFPDRFSARQFPNYSSELNVNALLLGDSALYLCASSPGLAGGSGSAETQYFGPGTRLLVL.

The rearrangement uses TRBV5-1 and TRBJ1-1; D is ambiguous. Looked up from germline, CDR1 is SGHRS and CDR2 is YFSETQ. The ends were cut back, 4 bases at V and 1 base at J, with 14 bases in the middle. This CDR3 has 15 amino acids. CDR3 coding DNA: TGCGCCAGCAGCCCCTTGGGGTTGGGGAACACTGAAGCTTTCTTT. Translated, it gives CASSPLGLGNTEAFF.

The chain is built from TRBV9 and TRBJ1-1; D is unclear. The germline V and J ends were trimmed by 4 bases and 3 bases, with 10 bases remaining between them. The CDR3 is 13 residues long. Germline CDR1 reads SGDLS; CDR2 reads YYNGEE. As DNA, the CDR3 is TGTGCCAGCAGCCGAAGGGCAGACACTGAAGCTTTCTTT. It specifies CASSRRADTEAFF. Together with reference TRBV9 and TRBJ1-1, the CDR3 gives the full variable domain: DSGVTQTPKHLITATGQRVTLRCSPRSGDLSVYWYQQSLDQGLQFLIQYYNGEERAKGNILERFSAQQFPDLHSELNLSSLELGDSALYFCASSRRADTEAFFGQGTRLTVV.

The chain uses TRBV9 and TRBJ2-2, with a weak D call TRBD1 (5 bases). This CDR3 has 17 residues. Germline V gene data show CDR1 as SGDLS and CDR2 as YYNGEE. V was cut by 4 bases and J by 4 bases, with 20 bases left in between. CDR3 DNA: TGTGCCAGCAGCTCAACCCTCAGGGTAATGGGCACCGGGGAGCTGTTTTTT. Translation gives CASSSTLRVMGTGELFF.

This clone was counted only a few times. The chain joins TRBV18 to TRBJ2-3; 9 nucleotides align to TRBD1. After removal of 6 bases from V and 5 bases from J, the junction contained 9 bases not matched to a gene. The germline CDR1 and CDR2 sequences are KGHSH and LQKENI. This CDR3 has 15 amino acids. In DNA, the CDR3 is TGTGCCAGCTCCCCCGGGACAGGGTGGATAGATACGCAGTATTTT. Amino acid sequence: CASSPGTGWIDTQYF.

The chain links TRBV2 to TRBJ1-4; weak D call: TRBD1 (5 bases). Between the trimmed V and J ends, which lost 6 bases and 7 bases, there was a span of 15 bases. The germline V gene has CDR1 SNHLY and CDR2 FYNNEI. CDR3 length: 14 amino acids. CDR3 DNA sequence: TGTGCCAGCAGGTCGAGGAGGGGAGGTGAAAAACTGTTTTTT. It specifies CASRSRRGGEKLFF. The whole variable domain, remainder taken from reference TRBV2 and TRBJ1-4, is EPEVTQTPSHQVTQMGQEVILRCVPISNHLYFYWYRQILGQKVEFLVSFYNNEISEKSEIFDDQFSVERPDGSNFTLKIRSTKLEDSAMYFCASRSRRGGEKLFFGSGTQLSVL.

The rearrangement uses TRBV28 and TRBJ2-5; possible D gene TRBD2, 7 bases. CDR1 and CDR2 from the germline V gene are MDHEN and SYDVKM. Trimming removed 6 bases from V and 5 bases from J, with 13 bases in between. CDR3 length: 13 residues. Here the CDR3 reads CASRGGAWETQYF. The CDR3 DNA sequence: TGTGCCAGCAGAGGGGGGGCCTGGGAGACCCAGTACTTC.

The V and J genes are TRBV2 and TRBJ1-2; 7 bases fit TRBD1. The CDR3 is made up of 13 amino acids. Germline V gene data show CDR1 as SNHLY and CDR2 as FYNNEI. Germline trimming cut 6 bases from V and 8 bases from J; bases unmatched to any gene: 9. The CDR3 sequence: CASSLDRDRGYTF. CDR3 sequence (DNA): TGTGCCAGCAGCCTCGACAGGGATCGAGGCTACACCTTC.

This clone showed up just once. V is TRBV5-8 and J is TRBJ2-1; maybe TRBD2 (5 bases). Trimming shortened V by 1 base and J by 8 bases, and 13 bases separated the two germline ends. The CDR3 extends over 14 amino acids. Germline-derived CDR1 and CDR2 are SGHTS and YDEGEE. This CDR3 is CASSLRTRAHEQFF. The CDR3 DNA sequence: TGTGCCAGCAGCTTGCGAACTAGGGCCCATGAGCAGTTCTTC.

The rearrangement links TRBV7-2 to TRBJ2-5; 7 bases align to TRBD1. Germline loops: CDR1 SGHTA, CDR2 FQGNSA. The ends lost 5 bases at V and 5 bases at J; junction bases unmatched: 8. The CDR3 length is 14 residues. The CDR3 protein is CASSPLGQRETQYF. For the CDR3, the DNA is TGTGCCAGCAGCCCCCTGGGACAGAGGGAGACCCAGTACTTC.

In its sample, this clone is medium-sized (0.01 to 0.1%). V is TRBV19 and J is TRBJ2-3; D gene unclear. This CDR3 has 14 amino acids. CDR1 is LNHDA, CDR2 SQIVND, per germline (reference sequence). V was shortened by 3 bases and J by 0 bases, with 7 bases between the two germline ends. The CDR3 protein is CASSMLGSTDTQYF. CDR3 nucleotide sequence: TGTGCCAGTAGTATGTTGGGAAGCACAGATACGCAGTATTTT.